Listed here are 22 T cell receptor beta chains from one sample, sequenced in a study of lung T cells in sarcoidosis with Löfgren's syndrome. TCRdb reanalysed the reads using MiXCR and keeps one entry per CDR3 protein. The sample holds around 9,300 distinct CDR3 sequences; roughly 20% are singletons and the top ten take roughly 24%. The sample consisted of CD4+ T cells from bronchoalveolar lavage fluid. The receptors were sampled from a human donor with sarcoidosis (Löfgren's syndrome or another form), or a control subject (not recorded which).

This clonotype rates as medium-sized. The J gene is TRBJ2-7, the V gene TRBV3-1; weak D call: TRBD2 (6 bases). With 4 bases removed from V and 7 bases from J, the gap between germline ends came to 11 bases. Germline V gene data show CDR1 as LGHDT and CDR2 as YNNKEL (reference sequence). The CDR3 loop spans 12 amino acids. CDR3 nucleotide sequence: TGTGCCAGCAGCCCCGCTGCGGGAGAGCAGTACTTC. This translates into CASSPAAGEQYF.

On this clonotype: Because the CDR3 is missing its conserved closing phenylalanine or tryptophan, this is likely a read error. The chain couples TRBV7-2 to TRBJ1-5; D may be TRBD1 (6 bases). In germline, CDR1 is SGHTA, CDR2 FQGNSA. V was shortened by 5 bases and J by 11 bases, with 19 bases between the two germline ends. The length of the CDR3 is 14 residues. CDR3 residues: CASSLGQTRQSQHL. The CDR3 DNA is TGTGCCAGCAGCCTCGGACAGACCCGGCAGTCCCAGCATCTT.

The table lists this clonotype with many counts. The chain couples TRBV7-9 to TRBJ1-6; D ambiguous. V lost 1 base and J 0 bases, leaving 1 base between the germline ends. Per the germline V gene, CDR1 is SEHNR and CDR2 is FQNEAQ (reference sequence). This CDR3 has 14 residues. In nucleotides, the CDR3 is TGTGCCAGCAGCTTAGGCTCCTATAATTCACCCCTCCACTTT. Residues: CASSLGSYNSPLHF. The full variable domain, rest sourced from reference TRBV7-9 and TRBJ1-6, is DTGVSQNPRHKITKRGQNVTFRCDPISEHNRLYWYRQTLGQGPEFLTYFQNEAQLEKSRLLSDRFSAERPKGSFSTLEIQRTEQGDSAMYLCASSLGSYNSPLHFGNGTRLTVT.

With respect to this clonotype: A read error is possible here, since a much larger clone lies one base away. The chain carries TRBV6-4 and TRBJ2-3; D not resolved. This CDR3 comprises 13 residues. Germline loops: CDR1 MRHNA, CDR2 SNTAGT. The CDR3 DNA follows: TGTGTCAGCAGTGAGCAATCGCAAGATACGCAGTATTTT. It encodes CVSSEQSQDTQYF.

Comments on this clonotype: A much bigger clone sits one base away, suggesting this may be a read error. CDR3 amino acids: CASSLDPGQVDEQLF. CDR3 DNA sequence: TGTGCCAGCAGCTTGGATCCGGGACAGGTTGATGAGCAGCTCTTC. The genes are TRBV5-4 and TRBJ2-1, with TRBD1 matching over 8 bases. CDR3 size: 15 residues. Germline V gene data show CDR1 as SGHNT and CDR2 as YYREEE (reference sequence).

The V gene is TRBV5-4, the J gene TRBJ2-5; no firm D call. The CDR3 runs to 13 residues. Trimming took 6 bases from V and 4 from J, leaving 13 bases between them. From germline, CDR1 is SGHNT and CDR2 YYREEE (reference sequence). CDR3 nucleotides: TGTGCCAGCAACGCTGGGCCCGGAGAGACCCAGTACTTC. Translating it yields CASNAGPGETQYF.

This clonotype was detected only a few times. This chain uses TRBV20-1 with TRBJ1-2; 7 positions agree with TRBD1. Germline CDR1 DFQATT, CDR2 SNEGSKA (reference sequence). Losses at the gene ends were 0 bases for V and 2 bases for J; bases not matched to a gene: 9. The CDR3 contains 16 residues. CDR3 nucleotides: TGCAGTGCTAGAGATGCGAGAACAGGGGTAAACTATGGCTACACCTTC. Translating gives CSARDARTGVNYGYTF.

This clonotype was counted ten times or more. The J gene is TRBJ1-5, the V gene TRBV5-5; D uncertain. Germline CDR1 reads SGHKS; CDR2 reads YYEKEE (reference sequence). V was cut by 0 bases and J by 0 bases, with 7 bases left in between. The CDR3 consists of 15 residues. In DNA form, the CDR3 reads TGTGCCAGCAGCTTGGAGAGTTATAGCAATCAGCCCCAGCATTTT. It specifies CASSLESYSNQPQHF.

This clonotype was counted at least ten times. The DNA for the CDR3 is TGTGCCACCAGCAGAGATCTGGGGAACAGGGGGCGCGGAACTGAAGCTTTCTTT. This encodes CATSRDLGNRGRGTEAFF. V is TRBV15 and J is TRBJ1-1; 9 bases align to TRBD1. Germline values: CDR1 LNHNV, CDR2 YYDKDF (reference sequence). This CDR3 comprises 18 residues. V was pared by 0 bases and J by 5 bases, with 13 bases of the junction left unmatched.

This clonotype is deemed medium-sized. The chain couples TRBV4-1 to TRBJ1-1, with a possible D match to TRBD1 (6 bases). Germline V gene lookup returns CDR1 MGHRA and CDR2 YSYEKL. The CDR3 is 17 amino acids. V lost 4 bases and J lost 3, with 21 bases in between. DNA of the CDR3: TGCGCCAGCAGCCCAGCTGTCGCAGGGGCGTTTGACACTGAAGCTTTCTTT. Protein: CASSPAVAGAFDTEAFF.

Details on this clonotype: A much larger clone sits a single nucleotide away, making a read error possible. The gene calls are TRBV9 and TRBJ1-1, with D unclear. This CDR3 region has 12 residues. Germline V gene lookup returns CDR1 SGDLS and CDR2 YYNGEE. CDR3 amino acids: CDSSVEVGEAFF. The CDR3 DNA reads TGTGACAGCAGCGTAGAAGTTGGTGAAGCTTTCTTT.

Regarding this clonotype: Given a much more abundant clone one base away, this may be a read error. The chain uses TRBV12-3 or TRBV12-4 and TRBJ1-1; D perhaps matches TRBD1 (5 bases). V dropped 2 bases and J dropped 1 base, with 17 bases sitting between them. The CDR3 loop spans 17 amino acids. The CDR3 region has the DNA TGTGCCAGCAGTTTATCAGGGTCCCGGATCACGAACACTGAAGCTTTCTTT. Translation gives CASSLSGSRITNTEAFF.

This clonotype counts as medium-sized. This chain uses TRBV28 with TRBJ2-7, with D possibly matching TRBD2 (5 bases). Deletions cut 5 bases from V and 2 bases from J, with 7 bases between. The germline V gene encodes CDR1 MDHEN and CDR2 SYDVKM. This CDR3 spans 12 amino acids. In DNA, the CDR3 is TGTGCCAGCAGTGAGGGCGCCTACGAGCAGTACTTC. Encoded protein: CASSEGAYEQYF.

The chain employs TRBV28 and TRBJ2-5; D call uncertain. V was clipped by 10 bases and J by 5 bases, with 17 bases between them. The germline CDR1 and CDR2 sequences are MDHEN and SYDVKM. This CDR3 comprises 13 residues. CDR3 residues: CATLDHLGETQYF. CDR3 in DNA: TGTGCCACCCTCGACCATCTAGGGGAGACCCAGTACTTC.

This clonotype was observed at least ten times. The chain couples TRBV7-3 to TRBJ1-1; weak D call: TRBD1 (5 bases). CDR1 and CDR2 (germline): SGHTA, FQGTGA. With 5 bases removed from V and 4 bases from J, the gap between germline ends came to 11 bases. CDR3 size: 13 residues. CDR3 bases: TGTGCCAGCAGCCCAAGCCAGGGCACTGAAGCTTTCTTT. Protein product: CASSPSQGTEAFF. Supplemented by reference TRBV7-3 and TRBJ1-1, the full variable domain reads GAGVSQTPSNKVTEKGKYVELRCDPISGHTALYWYRQSLGQGPEFLIYFQGTGAADDSGLPNDRFFAVRPEGSVSTLKIQRTERGDSAVYLCASSPSQGTEAFFGQGTRLTVV.

This sequence joins TRBV2 and TRBJ1-2, with D possibly TRBD1 on 5 matching bases. Looked up from germline, CDR1 is SNHLY and CDR2 is FYNNEI. With 4 bases removed from V and 4 bases from J, the gap between germline ends came to 16 bases. The CDR3 covers 15 residues. The CDR3 nucleotides read TGTGCCAGCAGTGCTGCAGGGAGGGCCGTCTATGGCTACACCTTC. This encodes CASSAAGRAVYGYTF.

This clonotype is categorized as medium-sized. The J gene is TRBJ1-2, the V gene TRBV5-5, with a tentative D call TRBD1 (5 bases). The length of the CDR3 is 15 residues. Looked up from germline, CDR1 is SGHKS and CDR2 is YYEKEE (reference sequence). Trimming cost V 0 bases and J 8 bases, with 17 bases left between them. The DNA for the CDR3 is TGTGCCAGCAGCTTGGAATTCACGGGGGTCGAGGGCTACACCTTC. Translation gives CASSLEFTGVEGYTF.

This clonotype turned up a few times. The chain employs TRBV10-3 and TRBJ2-7; 7 positions match TRBD2. Germline CDR1 is ENHRY and CDR2 is SYGVKD. The CDR3 is 15 residues long. The V gene end was trimmed by 4 bases and the J gene end by 2 bases; junction bases not matched to a gene: 8. The DNA for the CDR3 is TGTGCCATCAGTGCCGGGGAGCGGGGCCCCTACGAGCAGTACTTC. Amino acids: CAISAGERGPYEQYF.

This clonotype came up many times. V usage is TRBV7-2 and J usage is TRBJ2-3, with no clear D. The length of the CDR3 is 12 residues. Between the trimmed V and J ends, which lost 5 bases and 2 bases, there was a span of 5 bases. The germline V gene encodes CDR1 SGHTA and CDR2 FQGNSA. CDR3 sequence: CASSPFTDTQYF. CDR3 nucleotide sequence: TGTGCCAGCAGCCCCTTCACAGATACGCAGTATTTT.

This clonotype is medium-sized within its sample. This sequence joins TRBV10-3 and TRBJ1-2; the D is unclear. V was shortened by 2 bases and J by 7 bases, with 17 bases between the two germline ends. The CDR3 is 15 residues long. Germline CDR1 ENHRY, CDR2 SYGVKD. This CDR3 is CAISEELGSAGGYTF. The CDR3 DNA reads as TGTGCCATCAGTGAGGAATTAGGTTCGGCGGGTGGCTACACCTTC.

V is TRBV2 and J is TRBJ2-7; D remains unclear. CDR1 and CDR2 (germline): SNHLY, FYNNEI. This CDR3 comprises 13 residues. Trimming removed 0 bases from V and 4 bases from J, with 7 bases in between. CDR3 DNA: TGTGCCAGCAGTGAAGCCTCATTTTACGAGCAGTACTTC. Translated: CASSEASFYEQYF.

In its sample, this clonotype is large. The rearrangement links TRBV2 to TRBJ2-2; 7 bases match TRBD1. Germline lookup yields CDR1 SNHLY and CDR2 FYNNEI. The CDR3 runs 14 residues. V lost 6 bases and J lost 6; bases outside the gene matches: 7. In DNA form, the CDR3 reads TGTGCCAGCAGGGGACAGCCCCGAGCCGGGGAGCTGTTTTTT. Translating it yields CASRGQPRAGELFF.